Shown below are 15 T cell receptor beta chains from a single sample sequenced in a study of blood T cell repertoires in COVID-19. Data came from immunoSEQ multiplex PCR; TCRdb stores just in-frame clones and leaves some out. Here the sample spans about 76,000 clones, 75% to 80% being singletons. The sequencing input was peripheral blood. These receptors were taken from a human donor in a cohort sampled during active COVID-19.

The gene calls are TRBV9 and TRBJ2-5, with D perhaps matching TRBD2 (6 bases). The V end was cut by 0 bases, the J end by 2 bases, with 17 bases between. CDR3 length: 17 amino acids. Germline V lookup: CDR1 SGDLS, CDR2 YYNGEE. The CDR3 coding sequence is TGTGCCAGCAGCGTAGGACCTTTACTAGCAGGTCAAGAGACCCAGTACTTC. It translates to CASSVGPLLAGQETQYF.

The CDR3 DNA follows: TGTGCCAGCAGCTTAGGTTGGGGACAGGGCTACACTGAAGCTTTCTTT. It specifies CASSLGWGQGYTEAFF. The V gene is TRBV11-2, the J gene TRBJ1-1; 9 bases agree with TRBD1. Trimming at V came to 1 base and at J to 3 bases, leaving 6 bases not matched to a gene. This CDR3 spans 16 amino acids. Per the germline V gene, CDR1 is SGHAT and CDR2 is FQNNGV.

This chain joins TRBV6-4 and TRBJ2-7, with a possible D match to TRBD2 (7 bases). V was shortened by 3 bases and J by 1 base, with 22 bases between the two germline ends. CDR3 length: 18 amino acids. Germline V gene lookup returns CDR1 MRHNA and CDR2 SNTAGT. The CDR3, as DNA: TGTGCCAGCAGTGATCTCCTTCCTAGCGGAGGGGGGTCCTACGAGCAGTACTTC. It translates to CASSDLLPSGGGSYEQYF.

This chain links TRBV2 with TRBJ2-7; perhaps TRBD2 as D (6 bases). This CDR3 spans 15 amino acids. Germline assignment: CDR1 SNHLY and CDR2 FYNNEI. Trimming stripped 6 bases from V and 0 bases from J, with 15 bases between. This CDR3 reads CASRITGLASYEQYF. The DNA of the CDR3 is TGTGCCAGCAGGATTACGGGACTTGCCTCCTACGAGCAGTACTTC.

This clone was counted between two and nine times. The germline gene is not matched at one end of the junction; a read error may be the cause. V and J are TRBV5-1 and TRBJ2-7; 10 nucleotides align to TRBD2. CDR3 length: 13 residues. Germline values: CDR1 SGHRS, CDR2 YFSETQ. CDR3 amino acids: CASSLEGSGRPHF. Here the CDR3 DNA reads TGCGCCAGCAGCTTGGAGGGTAGCGGGAGGCCCCACTTC.

This clone appeared a single time. V and J are TRBV4-3 and TRBJ2-7; perhaps TRBD2 as D (5 bases). V was cut by 0 bases and J by 4 bases, with 13 bases left in between. The V gene's germline CDR1 is LGHNA and CDR2 YSLEER. The CDR3 is made up of 15 amino acids. CDR3 bases: TGCGCCAGCAGCCAAGAACCCGCGGGCCCATACGAGCAGTACTTC. Translation: CASSQEPAGPYEQYF.

The rearrangement uses TRBV29-1 and TRBJ2-7, with 7 nucleotides matching TRBD2. The V segment lost 1 base and the J segment 5 bases; nucleotides outside the gene matches: 11. The CDR3 extends over 15 amino acids. In germline, CDR1 is SQVTM, CDR2 ANQGSEA. The CDR3 DNA reads TGCAGCGTTGAAGTCTCAGGAGCGGGAACGGACGAGCAGTACTTC. It translates to CSVEVSGAGTDEQYF.

The chain couples TRBV7-9 to TRBJ2-1; 11 nucleotides agree with TRBD1. The CDR3 has 15 residues. Germline V gives CDR1 SEHNR, CDR2 FQNEAQ (reference sequence). Unmatched junction bases numbered 6, after V lost 3 bases and J lost 8 bases. CDR3 in amino acids: CASSFSGQGADEQFF. The DNA for the CDR3 is TGTGCCAGCAGCTTTTCCGGACAGGGGGCTGATGAGCAGTTCTTC.

This rearrangement joins TRBV10-2 to TRBJ2-6, with D possibly TRBD1 on 6 matching bases. This CDR3 spans 17 amino acids. Deletions cut 7 bases from V and 1 base from J, with 17 bases between. Germline lookup yields CDR1 WSHSY and CDR2 SAAADI. CDR3 region: CASTRTRGVSGANVLTF. The CDR3 DNA reads TGCGCCAGCACCCGGACCAGGGGCGTTTCTGGGGCCAACGTCCTGACTTTC.

This clone was seen just once. The CDR3 coding sequence is TGTGCCACCAGCAGAGATCTGGGAGCAAACACTGAAGCTTTCTTT. Amino acids: CATSRDLGANTEAFF. The chain links TRBV15 to TRBJ1-1; D remains unclear. Per germline, CDR1 LNHNV and CDR2 YYDKDF (reference sequence). The CDR3 consists of 15 residues. Trimming shortened V by 0 bases and J by 2 bases, and 10 bases separated the two germline ends. The whole variable domain, remainder taken from reference TRBV15 and TRBJ1-1, is DAMVIQNPRYQVTQFGKPVTLSCSQTLNHNVMYWYQQKSSQAPKLLFHYYDKDFNNEADTPDNFQSRRPNTSFCFLDIRSPGLGDTAMYLCATSRDLGANTEAFFGQGTRLTVV.

This sequence joins TRBV10-2 and TRBJ1-5; possibly TRBD1 for D (5 bases). CDR1 WSHSY and CDR2 SAAADI come from the germline V gene. The CDR3 spans 15 residues. With 7 bases removed from V and 3 bases from J, the gap between germline ends came to 16 bases. CDR3 amino acids: CASTEYLQDNQPQHF. The DNA for the CDR3 is TGCGCCAGCACAGAGTATCTACAGGACAATCAGCCCCAGCATTTT.

The genes are TRBV4-1 and TRBJ2-3; TRBD2 aligns across 9 bases. Germline V gene data show CDR1 as MGHRA and CDR2 as YSYEKL. V shed 1 base and J 3 bases; nucleotides not matched to a gene: 2. CDR3 length: 15 residues. CDR3 bases: TGCGCCAGCAGCCAAGTGGGACTAGCAACAGATACGCAGTATTTT. Translating gives CASSQVGLATDTQYF.

The chain recombines TRBV3-1 (or the pseudogene TRBV3-2) with TRBJ2-5, with 8 bases matching TRBD2. There are 14 residues in the CDR3. V was clipped by 2 bases and J by 5 bases; unmatched bases: 4. Germline CDR1 and CDR2: LGHDT and YNNKEL (reference sequence). The CDR3 sequence: CASSQREGGETQYF. CDR3 sequence (DNA): TGTGCCAGCAGCCAACGGGAGGGCGGGGAGACCCAGTACTTC.

In this sample, this clone turned up a few times. V and J are TRBV2 and TRBJ2-7, with D possibly TRBD1 on 5 matching bases. This CDR3 is built from 14 residues. V was pared by 5 bases and J by 2 bases, with 13 bases between. Germline V lookup: CDR1 SNHLY, CDR2 FYNNEI. CDR3 in amino acids: CASSKDSPAYEQYF. Here the CDR3 DNA reads TGTGCCAGCAGTAAAGACAGTCCCGCCTACGAGCAGTACTTC.

This rearrangement joins TRBV6-1 to TRBJ2-5; TRBD1 matches 7 bases. This CDR3 is 15 amino acids long. The V and J ends lost 2 bases and 1 base, in that order; junction bases with no gene match: 4. Germline V CDR1 and CDR2: MNHNS, SASEGT. DNA for the CDR3: TGTGCCAGCAGTGAATTTGGGACAGCCCAAGAGACCCAGTACTTC. This codes for CASSEFGTAQETQYF.